This TCR beta chain was identified in a study of Ad26.COV2.S vaccination and SARS-CoV-2 variants. A note on this clone: What it binds is unknown.

The CDR3 is made up of 15 amino acids. The germline V gene has CDR1 MNHEY and CDR2 SMNVEV (reference sequence). Trimming took off 3 bases at V and 3 bases at J, with 11 bases between the two ends. Points from the study as a whole: Breadth and depth estimates from TCRs may understate total T cell responses. Vaccine recipients showed a spike-specific TCR breadth that was higher than in placebo recipients. Breadth, reportedly substantial, characterized the spike-specific CD8+ and CD4+ T cell responses after vaccination. Breadth of non-spike TCRs did not differ between vaccinees and placebo recipients.

TCRdb keeps only in-frame clones here, not all; method: immunoSEQ multiplex PCR. The table shows over 110,000 clones, with 80% to 90% occurring only once. This TCR was sampled from a human donor who had recovered from COVID-19. Sequenced here: peripheral blood, sampled after recovery from COVID-19. The V call is TRBV27, the J call TRBJ1-4; weak D call: TRBD1 (6 bases). DNA of the CDR3: TGTGCCAGCAGTTTGACAGGAGGATCTAATGAAAAACTGTTTTTT. This sequence encodes CASSLTGGSNEKLFF.